The clone carrying this T cell receptor beta chain has more than one count but fewer than ten. Its target is not known. This may come from a read error, since a much larger clone is one base off. This specimen belongs to a study of metastatic and nonmetastatic thyroid tumors. Turning to the study itself: The authors compared repertoires across blood and tumor or nodule tissue from malignant and benign thyroid patients.

TCRdb re-called the PCR reads through MiXCR. This table has approximately 35,000 clones, roughly 20% appearing once. Broader study findings: Reports indicated that malignant thyroid tumors showed significantly higher TCR beta diversity than benign nodules did, in blood and tumor.

Nobody among the patients had been given any treatment before thyroid surgery. Germline CDR1 LGHDT, CDR2 YNNKEL (reference sequence). CDR3 length equals 17 residues. The chain couples TRBV3-1 to TRBJ2-1; 11 bases map to TRBD2. Input material: tumor tissue. This clonotype was sampled from a male donor with papillary thyroid cancer or a benign thyroid nodule (not recorded which). Some clones in this sample may be carry-over from other donors' samples. The CDR3: CASNQVLAGGTYNEQFF. CDR3 DNA: TGTGCCAGCAACCAAGTGCTAGCGGGAGGTACCTACAATGAGCAGTTCTTC.